The 18 T cell receptor beta chains listed next were all sequenced from one sample in a study of shared clonotypes between healthy human individuals. Some clones are missing from TCRdb's copy, which holds only in-frame ones; the method was immunoSEQ multiplex PCR. The table has 850,000 to 1,200,000 clones, about 76% seen once. Sequenced input: memory CD4+ T cells sorted from blood. Subset here: CD45RA-negative fraction. These receptors all stem from a man aged 18-30 years in good health.

The chain recombines TRBV28 with TRBJ1-1, with a weak D call TRBD1 (6 bases). V lost 5 bases and J lost 0, with 10 bases in between. The germline V gene has CDR1 MDHEN and CDR2 SYDVKM. This CDR3 has 14 residues. Here the CDR3 reads CASSLRQVNTEAFF. The CDR3 DNA follows: TGTGCCAGCAGTCTGAGACAGGTGAACACTGAAGCTTTCTTT.

This clone was seen repeatedly, ten times or more. The rearrangement joins TRBV4-1 to TRBJ1-6; D is perhaps TRBD1 (5 bases). The CDR3 runs 16 residues. Germline V gene data show CDR1 as MGHRA and CDR2 as YSYEKL. V dropped 1 base and J dropped 7 bases, with 14 bases sitting between them. The CDR3 loop is CASSQGEGVTNSPLHF. The DNA for the CDR3 is TGCGCCAGCAGCCAAGGGGAAGGGGTAACCAATTCACCCCTCCACTTT.

In its sample, this clone was seen a few times. At one end the junction does not follow the germline gene, possibly because of a read error. The CDR3 DNA sequence: TGTGCCAGCAGCTTAGCGGCCGGGACCCTGGATTTT. Translation: CASSLAAGTLDF. This rearrangement joins TRBV7-9 to TRBJ1-5; tentatively, D is TRBD1 (5 bases). CDR1 is SEHNR, CDR2 FQNEAQ, per germline (reference sequence). This CDR3 has 12 amino acids.

This clone was seen once. This chain joins TRBV11-2 and TRBJ2-1; D is possibly TRBD1 or TRBD2 (5 bases each). CDR3 length: 17 amino acids. The V end was cut by 5 bases, the J end by 7 bases, with 24 bases between. Germline V lookup: CDR1 SGHAT, CDR2 FQNNGV. CDR3 loop: CASSGGERPRGTNEQFF. The CDR3 DNA follows: TGTGCCAGCAGCGGGGGAGAGCGGCCCCGGGGAACAAATGAGCAGTTCTTC.

Details on this clone: Other DNA sequences in the same sample also yield this CDR3. The V gene is TRBV6-1, the J gene TRBJ2-7, with D perhaps TRBD2 (6 bases). From germline, CDR1 is MNHNS and CDR2 SASEGT. The CDR3 spans 15 residues. V shed 9 bases and J shed 1 base, with 19 bases lying between them. The CDR3 region has the DNA TGTGCCAGTAGCGGATTACGGTGGGGGTCCTACGAGCAGTACTTC. Translated: CASSGLRWGSYEQYF.

The CDR3 DNA reads as TGTGCCTGGACTATGGGGGGCCGAAACACCGGGGAGCTGTTTTTT. It encodes CAWTMGGRNTGELFF. V usage is TRBV30 and J usage is TRBJ2-2; D may match TRBD1 or TRBD2 (6 bases each). CDR1 GTSNPN and CDR2 SVGIG come from the germline V gene (reference sequence). This CDR3 spans 15 amino acids. V was clipped by 4 bases and J by 2 bases, with 14 bases between them.

This clone has at least ten counts. This chain links TRBV7-8 with TRBJ1-1; D unclear. Trimming took 5 bases from V and 1 from J, leaving 11 bases between them. The length of the CDR3 is 14 residues. Germline CDR1 reads SGHVS; CDR2 reads FQNEAQ. The CDR3 DNA follows: TGTGCCAGCAGCATACCCCAGTGGAACACTGAAGCTTTCTTT. Protein product: CASSIPQWNTEAFF.

This clone was counted between two and nine times. This rearrangement joins TRBV28 to TRBJ1-5; 11 bases match TRBD1. CDR1 MDHEN and CDR2 SYDVKM come from the germline V gene. This CDR3 has 18 residues. After removal of 8 bases from V and 1 base from J, the junction contained 13 bases not matched to a gene. The CDR3 nucleotides read TGTGCCAGCCTGCCTTGGGGACAGGGGGGCGGGAGCAATCAGCCCCAGCATTTT. Protein: CASLPWGQGGGSNQPQHF.

This clone came up many times. The chain combines TRBV27 with TRBJ2-2, with TRBD2 identical over 11 bases. With 5 bases clipped from V and 1 base from J, the junction kept 12 bases outside the gene matches. This CDR3 has 19 amino acids. The germline gives CDR1 MNHEY, CDR2 SMNVEV (reference sequence). DNA for the CDR3: TGTGCCAGCAGTGCCGGACTAGCGGGCCGTTTCAGGAACACCGGGGAGCTGTTTTTT. Translating gives CASSAGLAGRFRNTGELFF.

There are a few counts of this clone. The J gene is TRBJ2-5, the V gene TRBV19; the match to TRBD2 covers 9 bases. This CDR3 region has 14 residues. Germline values: CDR1 LNHDA, CDR2 SQIVND (reference sequence). V dropped 7 bases and J dropped 4; count of bases not matched to a gene: 7. The CDR3 DNA reads TGTGCCAGTACCTCGGGGACTAGCAGAGAGACCCAGTACTTC. Protein product: CASTSGTSRETQYF.

This clone was detected many times. The genes are TRBV4-1 and TRBJ1-6; 8 nucleotides line up with TRBD1. This CDR3 contains 17 residues. Trimming took 3 bases from V and 5 from J; bases not matched to a gene: 9. Germline CDR1 and CDR2: MGHRA and YSYEKL. The CDR3 DNA reads as TGCGCCAGCAGCCAGAAAGGACAGGGCGTAAATAATTCACCCCTCCACTTT. This translates into CASSQKGQGVNNSPLHF.

This chain connects TRBV30 to TRBJ2-4; perhaps TRBD2 as D (5 bases). The CDR3 loop spans 14 amino acids. Between the trimmed V and J ends, which lost 1 base and 8 bases, there was a span of 15 bases. Germline CDR1 and CDR2: GTSNPN and SVGIG (reference sequence). CDR3 loop: CAWSDSAKRDIQYF. The CDR3 DNA reads as TGTGCCTGGAGTGATAGCGCCAAAAGGGACATTCAGTACTTC.

A note on this clone: A much larger clone differs from this one at a single base, so this may be a read error. The chain uses TRBV9 and TRBJ2-2; D is unclear. Germline V gene lookup returns CDR1 SGDLS and CDR2 YYNGEE. Trimming removed 5 bases from V and 4 bases from J, with 3 bases in between. This CDR3 has 11 residues. CDR3 loop: CASSGTGELFF. CDR3 bases: TGTGCCAGCAGTGGCACCGGGGAGCTGTTTTTT.

The chain's CDR3 is CASSSDRGTNEKLFF. CDR3 nucleotide sequence: TGTGCCAGCAGCTCGGACAGGGGGACAAATGAAAAACTGTTTTTT. The rearrangement uses TRBV7-9 and TRBJ1-4, with 10 positions matching TRBD1. The CDR3 runs to 15 residues. CDR1 and CDR2 (germline): SEHNR, FQNEAQ (reference sequence). Trimming took 4 bases from V and 5 from J; bases not matched to a gene: 4.

This chain uses TRBV5-6 with TRBJ2-1, with TRBD2 as a possible D gene (7 bases). V lost 3 bases and J lost 0, with 16 bases in between. The CDR3 has 17 residues. In germline, CDR1 is SGHDT, CDR2 YYEEEE. CDR3 sequence reads: CASSWGGAVSSYNEQFF. In nucleotides, the CDR3 is TGTGCCAGCAGCTGGGGGGGCGCCGTCAGCTCCTACAATGAGCAGTTCTTC.

V usage is TRBV5-6 and J usage is TRBJ2-1, with TRBD2 identical over 8 bases. The CDR3 extends over 16 amino acids. Trimming at V came to 0 bases and at J to 0 bases, leaving 2 bases not matched to a gene. Germline V gives CDR1 SGHDT, CDR2 YYEEEE. The CDR3 DNA follows: TGTGCCAGCAGCTTGGCGGGGGGGCTCTCCTACAATGAGCAGTTCTTC. Its translation: CASSLAGGLSYNEQFF.

V usage is TRBV30 and J usage is TRBJ2-1; 9 bases match TRBD2. CDR1 is GTSNPN and CDR2 is SVGIG in the germline V gene (reference sequence). The V segment lost 4 bases and the J segment 1 base; nucleotides outside the gene matches: 2. CDR3 length: 14 residues. The CDR3 reads CAWTAGGSYNEQFF. The CDR3 nucleotides read TGTGCCTGGACGGCGGGGGGGTCCTACAATGAGCAGTTCTTC.

The V gene is TRBV14, the J gene TRBJ1-4, with D perhaps matching TRBD1 (5 bases). The CDR3 totals 15 residues. Germline V gives CDR1 SGHDN, CDR2 FVKESK. V was trimmed by 4 bases and J by 8 bases, leaving 17 bases between them. The CDR3 spells CASSPGGGLREKLFF. DNA of the CDR3: TGTGCCAGCAGCCCCGGGGGAGGGTTGAGAGAAAAACTGTTTTTT.